Following are 17 T cell receptor beta chains from one sample sequenced in a study of blood T cell repertoires in COVID-19. Data came from immunoSEQ multiplex PCR; TCRdb stores just in-frame clones and leaves some out. The sample records roughly 200,000 clones, 90% being singletons. Sample: peripheral blood. These receptor sequences come from a man between 45 and 60 years old with acute or convalescent COVID-19.

In this sample, this clone turned up once. The chain links TRBV18 to TRBJ1-1, with D unresolved. The CDR3 is 13 amino acids. Germline values: CDR1 KGHSH, CDR2 LQKENI. Trimming took off 6 bases at V and 4 bases at J, with 12 bases between the two ends. CDR3 sequence (DNA): TGTGCCAGCTCCCAGGCCTTGCTCACTGAAGCTTTCTTT. The encoded protein is CASSQALLTEAFF.

This chain connects TRBV20-1 to TRBJ2-7; the D gene is possibly TRBD1 (5 bases). Per germline, CDR1 DFQATT and CDR2 SNEGSKA (reference sequence). V was pared by 6 bases and J by 4 bases, with 10 bases between. The CDR3 is 11 residues long. The CDR3 loop reads CSAQDIYEQYV. In DNA form, the CDR3 reads TGCAGTGCACAGGACATTTACGAGCAGTACGTC.

The chain carries TRBV11-3 and TRBJ1-6; maybe TRBD1 (6 bases). Germline V gene lookup returns CDR1 SGHNT and CDR2 YENEEA. The CDR3 covers 15 residues. Trimming shortened V by 5 bases and J by 8 bases, and 16 bases separated the two germline ends. CDR3 in amino acids: CASSQQGNGDSPLHF. The CDR3 nucleotides read TGTGCCAGCAGCCAACAGGGAAATGGGGATTCACCCCTCCACTTT. The full variable domain, in which reference TRBV11-3 and TRBJ1-6 provide the parts outside the CDR3, is EAGVVQSPRYKIIEKKQPVAFWCNPISGHNTLYWYLQNLGQGPELLIRYENEEAVDDSQLPKDRFSAERLKGVDSTLKIQPAELGDSAVYLCASSQQGNGDSPLHFGNGTRLTVT.

This chain connects TRBV4-3 to TRBJ1-3, with D maybe TRBD1 (5 bases). The V end lost 3 bases, the J end lost 4 bases, and 10 bases lay between the germline ends. CDR1 and CDR2 from the germline V gene are LGHNA and YSLEER. CDR3 length: 14 residues. Written as DNA, the CDR3 is TGCGCCAGCAGCCACCAGGGTGGCGGAAACACCATATATTTT. This encodes CASSHQGGGNTIYF.

The V and J genes are TRBV6-4 and TRBJ2-2, with TRBD2 as a possible D gene (5 bases). Germline loops: CDR1 MRHNA, CDR2 SNTAGT. V was shortened by 0 bases and J by 3 bases, with 5 bases between the two germline ends. This CDR3 comprises 14 residues. The CDR3 sequence is CASSDSSDTGELFF. The CDR3, as DNA: TGTGCCAGCAGTGACTCTAGCGACACCGGGGAGCTGTTTTTT.

The CDR3 region has the DNA TGTGCCAGGATGCCGGGGAACACCGGGGAGCTGTTTTTT. Its translation is CARMPGNTGELFF. The chain has TRBV21-1 and TRBJ2-2; the table's TRBD2 call for D was not verified on the DNA. TRBV21-1 is recorded as a pseudogene. The CDR3 sequence is 13 residues long.

The count of this clone is one. Other DNA sequences in the same sample also yield this CDR3. This chain connects TRBV28 to TRBJ1-4; the match to TRBD1 covers 7 bases. The J segment lost 8 bases and the V segment lost 3 bases, leaving 6 bases of the junction unmatched. CDR1 is MDHEN and CDR2 is SYDVKM in the germline V gene. The CDR3 length is 14 residues. The CDR3 DNA reads TGTGCCAGCAGTTTCCAGGGGGTACGCGAAAAACTGTTTTTT. This gives the protein CASSFQGVREKLFF.

DNA of the CDR3: TGTGCCAGCAGCTTGTACAGAACTAATGAAAAACTGTTTTTT. Translating it yields CASSLYRTNEKLFF. The rearrangement joins TRBV5-5 to TRBJ1-4; D unresolved. V lost 1 base to trimming and J lost 1 base, with 5 bases between them. Germline assignment: CDR1 SGHKS and CDR2 YYEKEE (reference sequence). The CDR3 extends over 14 amino acids.

The chain joins TRBV6-1 to TRBJ2-6; the D is unclear. Germline CDR1 reads MNHNS; CDR2 reads SASEGT. Trimming took 3 bases from V and 0 from J, leaving 12 bases between them. CDR3 size: 17 residues. The CDR3 protein is CASSEVLILSGANVLTF. The CDR3 nucleotides read TGTGCCAGCAGTGAGGTCCTTATACTCTCTGGGGCCAACGTCCTGACTTTC.

The rearrangement joins TRBV18 to TRBJ2-3, with D tentatively TRBD1 (5 bases). Trimming shortened V by 2 bases and J by 1 base, and 10 bases separated the two germline ends. CDR1 is KGHSH and CDR2 is LQKENI in the germline V gene. CDR3 size: 15 residues. In nucleotides, the CDR3 is TGTGCCAGCTCACCATTAGGGGCAGGCACAGATACGCAGTATTTT. This translates into CASSPLGAGTDTQYF. Combining the CDR3 with reference TRBV18 and TRBJ2-3 gives the whole variable domain NAGVMQNPRHLVRRRGQEARLRCSPMKGHSHVYWYRQLPEEGLKFMVYLQKENIIDESGMPKERFSAEFPKEGPSILRIQQVVRGDSAAYFCASSPLGAGTDTQYFGPGTRLTVL.

This clone appeared a few times. J is TRBJ2-5 and V is TRBV6-5; 7 nucleotides agree with TRBD2. Germline CDR1 is MNHEY and CDR2 is SVGAGI. CDR3 length: 16 residues. The V segment lost 0 bases and the J segment 1 base; nucleotides outside the gene matches: 5. The CDR3 coding sequence is TGTGCCAGCAGTTACTCGTGGGGGAGGGCCCAAGAGACCCAGTACTTC. Amino acids: CASSYSWGRAQETQYF.

The chain is built from TRBV28 and TRBJ1-5; 7 nucleotides agree with TRBD1. Trimming took 6 bases from V and 0 from J; bases not matched to a gene: 5. This CDR3 contains 15 residues. The germline gives CDR1 MDHEN, CDR2 SYDVKM. CDR3 coding DNA: TGTGCCAGCAGGTTGGGACAGTTTAGCAATCAGCCCCAGCATTTT. This codes for CASRLGQFSNQPQHF. Full variable domain (remainder filled in from reference TRBV28 and TRBJ1-5): DVKVTQSSRYLVKRTGEKVFLECVQDMDHENMFWYRQDPGLGLRLIYFSYDVKMKEKGDIPEGYSVSREKKERFSLILESASTNQTSMYLCASRLGQFSNQPQHFGDGTRLSIL.

V gene TRBV19 combines with J gene TRBJ1-5, with TRBD1 identical over 8 bases. CDR1 and CDR2 (germline): LNHDA, SQIVND (reference sequence). V was clipped by 5 bases and J by 6 bases; unmatched bases: 6. This CDR3 comprises 14 residues. DNA for the CDR3: TGTGCCAGTAGTTATACAGGGGGTGGTCAGCCCCAGCATTTT. This sequence encodes CASSYTGGGQPQHF. Full variable domain (rest looked up from reference TRBV19 and TRBJ1-5): DGGITQSPKYLFRKEGQNVTLSCEQNLNHDAMYWYRQDPGQGLRLIYYSQIVNDFQKGDIAEGYSVSREKKESFPLTVTSAQKNPTAFYLCASSYTGGGQPQHFGDGTRLSIL.

The V and J genes are TRBV4-3 and TRBJ2-3, with TRBD1 identical over 9 bases. The trim removed 3 bases at V and 0 bases at J, leaving 4 bases unmatched. This CDR3 comprises 16 residues. CDR1 and CDR2 (germline): LGHNA, YSLEER. CDR3 loop: CASSQNRGLSTDTQYF. The CDR3 DNA reads TGCGCCAGCAGCCAGAACAGGGGGCTTAGCACAGATACGCAGTATTTT.

This chain links TRBV18 with TRBJ1-2; 8 bases are shared with TRBD1. The CDR3 extends over 15 amino acids. Germline V CDR1 and CDR2: KGHSH, LQKENI. Losses at the gene ends were 2 bases for V and 8 bases for J; bases not matched to a gene: 10. The CDR3 DNA is TGTGCCAGCTCACCAAAGGCGGACAGGGTAGTCGGCTACACCTTC. It is translated as CASSPKADRVVGYTF.

The rearrangement joins TRBV18 to TRBJ1-3, with a possible D match to TRBD1 (6 bases). Germline loops: CDR1 KGHSH, CDR2 LQKENI. Trimming took 4 bases from V and 4 from J, leaving 14 bases between them. This CDR3 has 15 residues. The CDR3 nucleotides are TGTGCCAGCTCACTTACAACAGGGACGGGAAACACCATATATTTT. It is translated as CASSLTTGTGNTIYF.

CDR3 bases: TGTGCCACCAGTGAGACTAGCTTGAGCACAGATACGCAGTATTTT. Its translation: CATSETSLSTDTQYF. V usage is TRBV24-1 and J usage is TRBJ2-3; 7 bases line up with TRBD2. V trimming: 4 bases; J trimming: 0 bases; junction bases outside the gene matches: 3. Germline values: CDR1 KGHDR, CDR2 SFDVKD. The CDR3 is 15 amino acids.